These 27 T cell receptor beta chains were sequenced from one sample in a study of cytomegalovirus exposure and HLA in healthy donors. PCR used 60 Vbeta primers and 13 Jbeta primers. Clones were read by immunoSEQ multiplex PCR, and TCRdb kept only the in-frame ones, dropping some. The sample shows about 140,000 clones, about 86% of them seen only once. Sequencing was carried out using PBMCs. Receptors originate from a man between 40 and 49 years old in good health and CMV-seropositive.

This clone showed up just once. The chain links TRBV6-1 to TRBJ2-1, with D possibly matching TRBD2 (6 bases). In germline, CDR1 is MNHNS, CDR2 SASEGT. V gave up 3 bases and J gave up 2 bases, with 11 bases separating them. The CDR3 length is 15 residues. This CDR3 reads CASSDRIAAYNEQFF. The CDR3 DNA reads as TGTGCCAGCAGTGATCGGATAGCGGCCTACAATGAGCAGTTCTTC.

V usage is TRBV9 and J usage is TRBJ2-2; maybe TRBD1 (6 bases). V was shortened by 3 bases and J by 16 bases, with 19 bases between the two germline ends. The germline V gene encodes CDR1 SGDLS and CDR2 YYNGEE. The CDR3 runs to 13 residues. DNA of the CDR3: TGTGCCAGCAGCGCACTCCAGGACAGTTCAAGGTTTTTT. This translates into CASSALQDSSRFF.

The gene calls are TRBV30 and TRBJ2-7; possible D gene TRBD2, 5 bases. The V end was cut by 2 bases, the J end by 2 bases, with 7 bases between. CDR3 length equals 12 residues. Germline V gene lookup returns CDR1 GTSNPN and CDR2 SVGIG (reference sequence). The CDR3 DNA follows: TGTGCCTGGAGTCGAGGGACCTACGAGCAGTACTTC. The encoded protein is CAWSRGTYEQYF.

The gene calls are TRBV7-6 and TRBJ2-1; 11 bases are shared with TRBD2. Germline V gene sequence: CDR1 SGHVS, CDR2 FNYEAQ. Trimming took 5 bases from V and 6 from J; bases not matched to a gene: 6. This CDR3 spans 15 amino acids. The chain's CDR3 is CASSAGTSGANEQFF. The CDR3 DNA follows: TGTGCCAGCAGCGCCGGGACTAGCGGAGCCAATGAGCAGTTCTTC.

A few counts support this clone. The genes are TRBV25-1 and TRBJ2-1; D is possibly TRBD2 (7 bases). The CDR3 runs to 13 residues. V gave up 6 bases and J gave up 15 bases, with 21 bases separating them. Germline values: CDR1 MGHDK, CDR2 SYGVNS. CDR3 protein: CASSNYKRGGLFF. CDR3 in DNA: TGTGCCAGCAGCAACTATAAAAGGGGGGGTCTGTTCTTC.

The rearrangement joins TRBV19 to TRBJ1-5; D gene uncertain. The ends were cut back, 3 bases at V and 4 bases at J, with 10 bases in the middle. Germline CDR1 and CDR2: LNHDA and SQIVND (reference sequence). The CDR3 consists of 14 residues. Here the CDR3 DNA reads TGTGCCAGTAGTATTGTCGGTAAAAATCAGCCCCAGCATTTT. As protein: CASSIVGKNQPQHF. Supplemented by reference TRBV19 and TRBJ1-5, the full variable domain reads DGGITQSPKYLFRKEGQNVTLSCEQNLNHDAMYWYRQDPGQGLRLIYYSQIVNDFQKGDIAEGYSVSREKKESFPLTVTSAQKNPTAFYLCASSIVGKNQPQHFGDGTRLSIL.

CDR3 residues: CASRPVGGLYYGYTF. CDR3 nucleotides: TGCGCCAGTAGACCGGTCGGGGGACTTTACTATGGCTACACCTTC. The chain uses TRBV10-1 and TRBJ1-2, with D possibly matching TRBD1 (5 bases). Between the trimmed V and J ends, which lost 9 bases and 3 bases, there was a span of 20 bases. This CDR3 is 15 amino acids long. Germline V gives CDR1 WNHNN, CDR2 SYGVQD (reference sequence).

The chain uses TRBV2 and TRBJ1-5; D perhaps matches TRBD1 (5 bases). Trimming took 0 bases from V and 5 from J, leaving 8 bases between them. Per the germline V gene, CDR1 is SNHLY and CDR2 is FYNNEI. This CDR3 has 14 residues. This chain's CDR3 is CASSEASTDQPQHF. In nucleotides, the CDR3 is TGTGCCAGCAGTGAAGCATCGACAGATCAGCCCCAGCATTTT.

The chain is built from TRBV5-6 and TRBJ2-2, with 7 nucleotides matching TRBD1. The V gene's germline CDR1 is SGHDT and CDR2 YYEEEE. Unmatched junction bases numbered 2, after V lost 4 bases and J lost 2 bases. The CDR3 length is 14 residues. The CDR3 sequence is CASSRQGNTGELFF. The CDR3 DNA reads TGTGCCAGCAGCCGACAGGGTAACACCGGGGAGCTGTTTTTT.

CDR3: CASSDAGGANVLTF. DNA of the CDR3: TGTGCCAGCAGTGATGCGGGAGGGGCCAACGTCCTGACTTTC. V is TRBV6-4 and J is TRBJ2-6, with D tentatively TRBD2 (6 bases). There are 14 residues in the CDR3. Germline CDR1 and CDR2: MRHNA and SNTAGT. Trimming cost V 3 bases and J 4 bases, with 7 bases left between them.

The rearrangement joins TRBV7-2 to TRBJ1-2, with D possibly matching TRBD1 (5 bases). Trimming left V 0 bases short and J 8 bases short, with 13 bases between. The CDR3 contains 14 residues. CDR1 is SGHTA and CDR2 is FQGNSA in the germline V gene. CDR3 coding DNA: TGTGCCAGCAGCTTAGCACAGGCCCCTCGGGGCTACACCTTC. The encoded protein is CASSLAQAPRGYTF.

V usage is TRBV30 and J usage is TRBJ1-1; 8 positions match TRBD1. V was clipped by 4 bases and J by 5 bases; unmatched bases: 6. This CDR3 contains 13 residues. The germline V gene encodes CDR1 GTSNPN and CDR2 SVGIG (reference sequence). The CDR3 region has the DNA TGTGCCTGGACTCATAACAGGGGGACTGAAGCTTTCTTT. It yields the protein CAWTHNRGTEAFF.

This chain uses TRBV11-2 with TRBJ2-7; 9 bases agree with TRBD1. Germline lookup yields CDR1 SGHAT and CDR2 FQNNGV. The CDR3 loop spans 14 amino acids. J gave up 2 bases and V 4 bases, and 3 bases lay outside the gene matches. CDR3: CASSWGDRAYEQYF. CDR3 DNA: TGTGCCAGCAGCTGGGGGGACAGGGCCTACGAGCAGTACTTC.

The rearrangement joins TRBV7-8 to TRBJ2-1; a weak D match, TRBD1 (6 bases). This CDR3 comprises 14 residues. Looked up from germline, CDR1 is SGHVS and CDR2 is FQNEAQ. Between the trimmed V and J ends, which lost 2 bases and 7 bases, there was a span of 12 bases. CDR3 nucleotide sequence: TGTGCCAGCAGCTTAAATTGGGGGCCTAATGAGCAGTTCTTC. Translating it yields CASSLNWGPNEQFF.

The chain carries TRBV6-5 and TRBJ2-2; 11 bases line up with TRBD2. Germline values: CDR1 MNHEY, CDR2 SVGAGI. The CDR3 length is 14 residues. V lost 6 bases and J lost 4; bases outside the gene matches: 1. CDR3 residues: CASRGLAGTGELFF. The CDR3 nucleotides are TGTGCCAGCAGAGGACTAGCGGGCACCGGGGAGCTGTTTTTT.

The chain has TRBV30 and TRBJ2-7; 7 bases are shared with TRBD1. CDR3 length equals 13 residues. In germline, CDR1 is GTSNPN, CDR2 SVGIG (reference sequence). With V trimmed by 2 bases and J by 3 bases, 4 bases remained unmatched. The CDR3 coding sequence is TGTGCCTGGAGTAGACAGGGTCTCTACGAGCAGTACTTC. It yields the protein CAWSRQGLYEQYF.

The chain recombines TRBV6-5 with TRBJ1-1; possibly TRBD1 for D (5 bases). V shed 0 bases and J shed 1 base, with 9 bases lying between them. Germline V gene data show CDR1 as MNHEY and CDR2 as SVGAGI. This CDR3 contains 15 residues. In DNA, the CDR3 is TGTGCCAGCAGTTACTCGGGCGACAGGAACACTGAAGCTTTCTTT. Amino acids: CASSYSGDRNTEAFF.

About this clone: An end of the junction does not agree with germline; a read error may underlie this. The J gene is TRBJ2-7, the V gene TRBV7-7, with D tentatively TRBD1 (6 bases). The V gene's germline CDR1 is SSHAT and CDR2 FNYEAQ (reference sequence). The length of the CDR3 is 13 residues. The CDR3 DNA is TGTGCTAGCAGCCCAAACAGGGACCATGAGCAGTACTTC. This encodes CASSPNRDHEQYF.

This chain links TRBV19 with TRBJ2-7; D might be TRBD2 (6 bases). The CDR3 runs 17 residues. Germline lookup yields CDR1 LNHDA and CDR2 SQIVND (reference sequence). Trimming shortened V by 1 base and J by 0 bases, and 16 bases separated the two germline ends. The CDR3, as DNA: TGTGCCAGTAGTATAGCCGCAGGCGGGGTGAGCTCCTACGAGCAGTACTTC. Translation: CASSIAAGGVSSYEQYF.

The rearrangement links TRBV2 to TRBJ2-3, with 9 bases aligning to TRBD2. V trimming: 5 bases; J trimming: 3 bases; junction bases outside the gene matches: 9. CDR3 length equals 16 residues. CDR1 is SNHLY and CDR2 is FYNNEI in the germline V gene. For the CDR3, the DNA is TGTGCCAGCAGTCCGCTTAGCGGGAGCCGGACAGATACGCAGTATTTT. It yields the protein CASSPLSGSRTDTQYF.

This chain uses TRBV18 with TRBJ2-7; the match to TRBD2 covers 8 bases. Germline-derived CDR1 and CDR2 are KGHSH and LQKENI. Germline trimming cut 5 bases from V and 2 bases from J; bases unmatched to any gene: 11. The CDR3 is 16 residues long. CDR3 sequence reads: CASSSRGGGQPYEQYF. DNA for the CDR3: TGTGCCAGCTCATCTCGGGGCGGGGGGCAACCCTACGAGCAGTACTTC.

The V call is TRBV7-3, the J call TRBJ1-1; 11 bases align to TRBD1. The CDR3 loop spans 15 amino acids. The germline CDR1 and CDR2 sequences are SGHTA and FQGTGA. V was pared by 6 bases and J by 4 bases, with 7 bases of the junction left unmatched. CDR3 protein: CASSPAGTGGTEAFF. The CDR3 DNA reads TGTGCCAGCAGTCCTGCCGGGACAGGGGGCACTGAAGCTTTCTTT.

The rearrangement uses TRBV18 and TRBJ1-3; D is unresolved. The CDR3 consists of 16 residues. CDR1 and CDR2 (germline): KGHSH, LQKENI. V dropped 4 bases and J dropped 1 base, with 14 bases sitting between them. The CDR3 loop reads CASSHSETFSGNTIYF. The CDR3 DNA sequence: TGTGCCAGCTCACACTCTGAGACATTTTCTGGAAACACCATATATTTT.

CDR3 residues: CASSPPLAGNTGELFF. The CDR3, as DNA: TGTGCCAGCTCACCACCACTAGCGGGTAACACCGGGGAGCTGTTTTTT. The chain links TRBV18 to TRBJ2-2, with 9 positions matching TRBD2. Germline loops: CDR1 KGHSH, CDR2 LQKENI. The CDR3 totals 16 residues. The V and J ends lost 0 bases and 2 bases, in that order; junction bases with no gene match: 1.

This clone appeared a few times. This sequence joins TRBV5-4 and TRBJ2-3; unclear D gene. V dropped 5 bases and J dropped 6 bases, with 10 bases sitting between them. Germline V gene data show CDR1 as SGHNT and CDR2 as YYREEE (reference sequence). This CDR3 comprises 12 residues. Written as DNA, the CDR3 is TGTGCCAGCAGTCCCAACGGTGATACGCAGTATTTT. Amino acids: CASSPNGDTQYF.

In this sample, this clone is medium-sized. The chain links TRBV25-1 to TRBJ1-1; no reliable D call. The V end was cut by 3 bases, the J end by 4 bases, with 12 bases between. The germline gives CDR1 MGHDK, CDR2 SYGVNS. The CDR3 contains 14 residues. The CDR3 loop reads CASSEIEGGTEAFF. In nucleotides, the CDR3 is TGTGCCAGCAGTGAGATCGAGGGAGGCACTGAAGCTTTCTTT.

J is TRBJ2-7 and V is TRBV5-4; 8 bases match TRBD2. Germline-derived CDR1 and CDR2 are SGHNT and YYREEE (reference sequence). The ends lost 0 bases at V and 1 base at J; junction bases unmatched: 3. The CDR3 is 15 residues long. CDR3 in DNA: TGTGCCAGCAGCTTGGGTTCGGGGGGGTCCTACGAGCAGTACTTC. Amino acids: CASSLGSGGSYEQYF.